A single TCR beta chain is shown here with its context. These data come from a study of blood T cell repertoires in COVID-19. The ends were cut back, 5 bases at V and 2 bases at J, with 22 bases in the middle. From germline, CDR1 is SGHTA and CDR2 FQGNSA. The CDR3 spans 17 residues. In the source study's methods: Amplification of reference gene primers provided the estimated nucleated cell counts. TCRdb's copy holds only in-frame clones and misses some; the assay was immunoSEQ multiplex PCR. V and J calls and clone size are given by that table; D and trimming were obtained from the DNA. The table shows fewer than 200,000 clones, with 82% occurring only once.

The rearrangement joins TRBV7-2 to TRBJ2-7; a weak D match, TRBD1 (7 bases). The sequence was collected from an older woman with acute COVID-19. Sequenced: PBMCs or T cells enriched from blood (not recorded which). Written as DNA, the CDR3 is TGTGCCAGCAGCGGTAGCGGTCCCGGGACAGCCACCTACGAGCAGTACTTC. The encoded protein is CASSGSGPGTATYEQYF. Drawing the rest from reference TRBV7-2 and TRBJ2-7, the complete variable domain is GAGVSQSPSNKVTEKGKDVELRCDPISGHTALYWYRQSLGQGLEFLIYFQGNSAPDKSGLPSDRFSAERTGGSVSTLTIQRTQQEDSAVYLCASSGSGPGTATYEQYFGPGTRLTVT.